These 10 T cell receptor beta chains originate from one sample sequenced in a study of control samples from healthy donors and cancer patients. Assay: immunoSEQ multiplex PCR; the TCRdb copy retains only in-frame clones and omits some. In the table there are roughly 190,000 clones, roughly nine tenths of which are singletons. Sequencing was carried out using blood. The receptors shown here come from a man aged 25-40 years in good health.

CDR3 coding DNA: TGTGCCAGTTGGGATTTTGGGACAAACGGAGGCAATCAGCCCCAGCATTTT. Its translation: CASWDFGTNGGNQPQHF. The chain carries TRBV19 and TRBJ1-5; perhaps TRBD1 as D (6 bases). The CDR3 contains 17 residues. Germline CDR1 reads LNHDA; CDR2 reads SQIVND (reference sequence). Trimming took off 8 bases at V and 2 bases at J, with 22 bases between the two ends.

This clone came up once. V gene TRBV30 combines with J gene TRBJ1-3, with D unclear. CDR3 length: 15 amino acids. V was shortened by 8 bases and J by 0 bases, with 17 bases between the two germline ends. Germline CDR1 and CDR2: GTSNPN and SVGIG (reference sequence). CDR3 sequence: CATQKGSGSGNTIYF. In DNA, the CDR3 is TGTGCCACCCAAAAAGGGTCCGGCTCTGGAAACACCATATATTTT.

The CDR3 loop is CASSRIQGTSSYNEQFF. The CDR3 region has the DNA TGCGCCAGCAGCCGAATACAGGGGACTAGCTCCTACAATGAGCAGTTCTTC. The V and J genes are TRBV5-1 and TRBJ2-1, with D perhaps TRBD2 (8 bases). The germline V gene encodes CDR1 SGHRS and CDR2 YFSETQ. The V end was cut by 4 bases, the J end by 0 bases, with 17 bases between. This CDR3 has 17 residues.

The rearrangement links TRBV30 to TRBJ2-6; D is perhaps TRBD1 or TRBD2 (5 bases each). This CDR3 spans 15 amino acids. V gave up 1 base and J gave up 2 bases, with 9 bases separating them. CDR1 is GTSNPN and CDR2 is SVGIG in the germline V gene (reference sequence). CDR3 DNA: TGTGCCTGGAGTGCGGGGACGGCTGGGGCCAACGTCCTGACTTTC. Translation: CAWSAGTAGANVLTF.

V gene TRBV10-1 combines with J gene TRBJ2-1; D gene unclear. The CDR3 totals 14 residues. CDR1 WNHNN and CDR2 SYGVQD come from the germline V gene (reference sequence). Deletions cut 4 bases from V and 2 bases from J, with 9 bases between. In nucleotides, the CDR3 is TGCGCCAGCAGTGCCCAACGTGCCTACAATGAGCAGTTCTTC. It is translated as CASSAQRAYNEQFF.

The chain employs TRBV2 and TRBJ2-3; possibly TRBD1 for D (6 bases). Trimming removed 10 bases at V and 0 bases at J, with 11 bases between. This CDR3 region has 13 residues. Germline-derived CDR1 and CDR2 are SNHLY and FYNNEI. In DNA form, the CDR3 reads TGTGCCACTCAGGGGACGAGCACAGATACGCAGTATTTT. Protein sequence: CATQGTSTDTQYF.

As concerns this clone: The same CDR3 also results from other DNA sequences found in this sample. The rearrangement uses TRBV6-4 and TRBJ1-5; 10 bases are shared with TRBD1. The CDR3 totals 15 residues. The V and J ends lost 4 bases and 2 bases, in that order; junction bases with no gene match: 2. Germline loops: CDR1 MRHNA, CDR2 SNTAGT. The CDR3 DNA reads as TGTGCCAGCAGTGCCGGGACAGGGGGCAATCAGCCCCAGCATTTT. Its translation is CASSAGTGGNQPQHF.

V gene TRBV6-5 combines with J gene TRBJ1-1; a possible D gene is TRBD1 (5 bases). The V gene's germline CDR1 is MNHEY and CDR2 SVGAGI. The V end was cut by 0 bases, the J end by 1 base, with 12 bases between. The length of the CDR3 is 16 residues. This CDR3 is CASSYSSGGKNTEAFF. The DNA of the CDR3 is TGTGCCAGCAGTTACTCGAGTGGGGGAAAGAACACTGAAGCTTTCTTT.

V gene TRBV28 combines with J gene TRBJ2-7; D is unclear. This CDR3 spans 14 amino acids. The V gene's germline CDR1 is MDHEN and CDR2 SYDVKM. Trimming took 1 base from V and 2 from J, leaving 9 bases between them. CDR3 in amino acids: CASSLSRSPYEQYF. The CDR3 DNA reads TGTGCCAGCAGTTTATCCAGATCCCCCTACGAGCAGTACTTC.

The CDR3 spells CASSILGTGDNEQFF. CDR3 bases: TGTGCCAGCAGCATACTCGGGACAGGGGACAATGAGCAGTTCTTC. The chain carries TRBV9 and TRBJ2-1; TRBD1 aligns across 10 bases. The germline gives CDR1 SGDLS, CDR2 YYNGEE. Losses at the gene ends were 4 bases for V and 5 bases for J; bases not matched to a gene: 6. This CDR3 is built from 15 residues.